This TCR beta chain was retrieved from a study of cytomegalovirus exposure and HLA in healthy donors (dated by TCRdb to the late 2010s). About the investigation overall: According to an earlier analysis of around 600 of the donors, roughly 180 million T cells yielded 120 million or so unique TCR beta sequences and around 300 Gb of sequence data. Roughly 300 gigabases of sequencing data and 70 million to 100 million unique TCR sequences were included in an early release covering roughly 600 HLA-typed donors. The genetic ancestry cluster associated with self-reported Caucasian donors included roughly 84% of the roughly 380 genotyped donors. The aim of the study was to test whether cataloging public T cell receptors could identify signatures of past pathogen exposure. The T cell repertoires of under 750 subjects were profiled by immunosequencing and related to cytomegalovirus serostatus. A separate validation cohort of 90 to 150 different subjects was used in addition to the 666-subject first cohort. The study combined high-throughput TCR immunosequencing, statistical association of individual TCRs with disease status, and machine learning to predict cytomegalovirus infection status. A later analysis re-examined previously published TCR beta repertoires from 610 or so donors and added high-resolution HLA genotyping to investigate patterns of TCR occurrence. Rather than drawing on any new phenotypic data, the later analysis identified candidate immune exposures from TCR beta sequences and the way those sequences occurred across donors. To decide whether each TCR beta V gene segment behaved as functional or pseudogenic, an earlier analysis of some 570 of the donors relied on high-throughput TCR beta sequencing. Alongside the repertoire data, information on donor age, sex, ethnicity and CMV serostatus was compiled. A later genetic analysis took genome-wide SNP genotypes for about 55% of the 666 donors and used that subset as a discovery cohort. Every repertoire in the discovery cohort had been generated on one and the same sequencing platform. HLA typing included class I and class II loci at four-digit resolution. Typing coverage differed by locus: A, B, C, DRB1 and DQB1 were typed in about 620-640 donors, DQA1 in 522, DPA1 in 600 to 610, and DPB1 in just under 480. Roughly five DR-DQ haplotypes were handled as single units for association and clustering, since linkage in the cohort was strong. Among some 410 genotyped donors of the cohort, an average of approximately 220,000 unique TCR beta nucleotide sequences was sequenced per donor, of which about 18% were non-productive.

Comments on this clone: It has no known antigen specificity. No much larger clonotype is one base removed from it; base qualities were not supplied.

The cohort was made up of roughly 670 healthy bone marrow donors. Cohort members were all nominally healthy when sampled, although unrecorded immune exposures were likely present. The donor was CMV seronegative and was included in the group of several hundred seronegative cohort members. A peripheral blood sample was collected from each donor, and TCR beta sequencing was performed on peripheral blood mononuclear cells. Genomic DNA extraction from the blood cell samples was performed with the Qiagen DNeasy Blood Extraction Kit. The library was obtained by the immunoSEQ multiplex PCR assay. For the multiplex PCR, a mixture combining 60 forward primers for TCR Vbeta segments and 13 reverse primers for TCR Jbeta segments was used. The CDR3 region of rearranged TCR beta genes was amplified from genomic DNA by a multiplex PCR assay. Amplified TCR beta libraries were sequenced as 87-base-pair reads on the Illumina HiSeq System. In the paper's pipeline: In a later analysis, some 80 million unique TCR beta chains were counted across the 650 to 700 repertoires, and approximately 9.9 million of these chains were shared by at least two donors. Raw reads were error-corrected and collapsed into unique sequences with a nearest-neighbor algorithm that merged closely related sequences to remove PCR and sequencing errors. V, D and J gene segments were assigned by aligning CDR3 sequences to IMGT reference sequences. For a sequence to be retained, a match of at least six nucleotides was required to both a V gene segment and a J gene segment. A rearrangement counted as productive if the CDR3 had no stop codons and remained in frame with V and J, and every other rearrangement counted as non-productive. CDR3 was defined according to IMGT convention as the region running from the second conserved V-encoded cysteine to the conserved J-encoded phenylalanine. In an earlier analysis of around 640 of the donors, sequences lacking an unambiguous match to a single V gene segment were excluded. In an earlier analysis of several hundred of the donors, V segments were called functional above 56.7% productive rearrangements and were called segregating when the between-donor standard deviation exceeded 5%. A statistical classification framework was developed to diagnose cytomegalovirus status using the catalog of TCR beta chain sequences. A later analysis assigned V and J genes by comparing TCR nucleotide sequences with IMGT/GENE-DB human TR gene sequences. A later analysis assigned CDR3 sequences and most-parsimonious VDJ recombination scenarios with the TCRdist pipeline. In a later analysis, each TCR beta chain was defined by its CDR3 amino acid sequence together with its V-gene family, and reads without a unique V-gene family were excluded. In a later analysis, 450 to 600 highly shared, low-generation-probability nucleotide sequences were removed to address suspected cross-contamination and a sequencing artifact. In a later analysis, a clonal expansion index for each public chain was calculated from normalized within-repertoire ranks of inferred template counts. In a later analysis, generation probabilities were computed using a VDJ recombination model fitted to out-of-frame rearrangements, and the results were checked against IGoR. Hypergeometric tests were used in a later analysis to score TCR-TCR, TCR-HLA and TCR-CMV co-occurrence, with a repertoire-size bias correction applied to the TCR pairs. False discovery rates were estimated in a later analysis by permuting HLA or CMV assignments 20 times. A later analysis grouped co-occurring TCRs with DBSCAN, adding TCRdist sequence similarity when clustering within HLA-allele-positive subsets. Repertoires with fewer than 30,000 or more than 120,000 public chains, plus five repertoires with anomalous nucleotide sharing, were excluded from co-occurrence clustering. What TCRdb holds here is the immuneACCESS table cut down to in-frame rearrangements. Part of the clones is not present; checked against another copy, under half of the missing clones reflect an unresolved V gene, and the others are unexplained. For V, J and clone size, that table is used; D and trimming come from the DNA. This sample comprises over 150,000 clones, 65% to 75% of them detected only once. The top ten clonotypes cover roughly 2% of the sample.

Summary of the overall study and its limitations: Immune exposure information for the cohort was limited to CMV serostatus. HLA typing was unavailable for some donors at each locus, so association tests used only the typed subset. A later analysis found that HLA-associated TCR beta chains were more clonally expanded and had lower generation probabilities than equally common non-associated chains. A further reported finding was that TCR beta sequences accurately predicted the HLA-A and HLA-B alleles for most subjects in the first cohort. Linkage disequilibrium might explain the correlated functional status among segregating V segments, but an unknown experimental factor could not be excluded. An association between a missense DCLRE1C variant and V-gene and J-gene trimming of TCR beta chains was found in a later genetic analysis and replicated in an independent cohort. Broadly in line with IMGT annotations, most TCR beta V segments showed up in productive rearrangements about 87% or about 30% of the time in an earlier analysis of roughly 590 of the donors. Most TCR sequences were seen in very few donors, while some public TCRs were found in many individuals. A later analysis reported that several top co-occurrence clusters appeared linked to parvovirus B19, influenza, CMV and Epstein-Barr virus. Assigning TCR associations to individual alleles was difficult when HLA alleles, especially DR and DQ, strongly co-occurred. Only TCR beta chains were sequenced in this cohort, and the absence of alpha or paired-chain data limited detectable features. The presence/absence analyses assumed that sequencing depth was roughly uniform across donors, and that assumption may not be true. Because counts were too low, roughly 18 rarely observed V segments, including chromosome 9 orphons, were left out of the earlier analysis of about 500 of the donors. A total of about 150 TCR beta chains were listed by the study as associated with cytomegalovirus. The authors suggested that the approach could potentially be generalized to other disease states and immunological phenotypes. In vitro tests confirmed that a few of the cytomegalovirus-associated TCR beta chains recognize cytomegalovirus antigens. In a later analysis, TCR association rates were found to vary across HLA loci, with the most associated TCRs seen for DRB1 alleles and the fewest for HLA-C alleles. At a false discovery rate of 0.05, a later analysis linked 16,000 or so TCR beta sequences to specific HLA alleles. According to a later analysis, most CMV-associated TCR beta chains appeared to be HLA-restricted, and the HLA associations seemed to be driven largely by CMV exposure. The classifier was reported to diagnose cytomegalovirus status with high specificity and sensitivity in both the original cohort and the validation cohort. A group of highly shared sequence variants was considered likely to be a technical artifact of the sequencing pipeline. Compared with the approximately 670-donor mean, donors in an Asian-associated ancestry cluster had fewer N-insertions in productive TCRs, according to a later genetic analysis.

Sample: PBMCs. The receptor's source is a man aged 30-40 years in good health and CMV-seronegative.

The DNA reads as follows: TGTGCCAGCAGCTTGGTGGGACAGCCCGGAGAGACCCAGTACTTC. Its amino acids are CASSLVGQPGETQYF. Recombination connected TRBV7-2 to TRBJ2-5; 7 of the junction bases match TRBD1. Trimming takes 3 bases off V and 4 bases off J; junction bases not matched to a gene: 8. There are 15 amino acids in the CDR3, from cysteine to phenylalanine inclusive. Here the CDR3 DNA is all that survives: 45 bases in frame from base 1. The germline V gene gives CDR1 as SGHTA and CDR2 as FQGNSA.